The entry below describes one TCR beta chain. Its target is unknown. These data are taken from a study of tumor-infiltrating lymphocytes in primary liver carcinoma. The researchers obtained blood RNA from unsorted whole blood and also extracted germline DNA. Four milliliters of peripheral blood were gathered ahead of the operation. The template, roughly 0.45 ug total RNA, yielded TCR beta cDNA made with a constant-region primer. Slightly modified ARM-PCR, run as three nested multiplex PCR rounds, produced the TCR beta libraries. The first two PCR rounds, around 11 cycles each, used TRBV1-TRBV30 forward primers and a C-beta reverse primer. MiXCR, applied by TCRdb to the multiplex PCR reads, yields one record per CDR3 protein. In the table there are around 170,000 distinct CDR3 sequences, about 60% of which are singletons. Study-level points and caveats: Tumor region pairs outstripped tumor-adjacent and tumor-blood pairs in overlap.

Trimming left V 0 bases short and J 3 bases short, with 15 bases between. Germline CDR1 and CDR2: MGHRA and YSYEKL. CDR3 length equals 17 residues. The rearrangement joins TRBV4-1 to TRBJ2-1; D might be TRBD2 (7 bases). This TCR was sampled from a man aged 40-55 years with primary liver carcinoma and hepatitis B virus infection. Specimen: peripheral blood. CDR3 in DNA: TGCGCCAGCAGCCAAGAAGGGGGGGCAGGTTACTACAATGAGCAGTTCTTC. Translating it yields CASSQEGGAGYYNEQFF.